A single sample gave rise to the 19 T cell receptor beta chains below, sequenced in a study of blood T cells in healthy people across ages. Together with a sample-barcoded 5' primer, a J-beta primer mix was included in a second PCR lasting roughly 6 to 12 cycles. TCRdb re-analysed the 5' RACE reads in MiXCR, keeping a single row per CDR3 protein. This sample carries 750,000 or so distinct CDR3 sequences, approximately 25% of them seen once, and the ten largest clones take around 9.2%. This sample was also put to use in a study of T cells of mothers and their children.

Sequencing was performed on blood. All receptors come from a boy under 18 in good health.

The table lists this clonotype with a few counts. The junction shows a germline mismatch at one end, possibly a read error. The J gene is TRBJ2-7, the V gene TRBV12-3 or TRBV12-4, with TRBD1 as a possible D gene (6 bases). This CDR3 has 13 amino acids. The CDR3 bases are TGTGCCGGCAGTTTAGGGGGTGGGGACGAGCAGTACTTC. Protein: CAGSLGGGDEQYF.

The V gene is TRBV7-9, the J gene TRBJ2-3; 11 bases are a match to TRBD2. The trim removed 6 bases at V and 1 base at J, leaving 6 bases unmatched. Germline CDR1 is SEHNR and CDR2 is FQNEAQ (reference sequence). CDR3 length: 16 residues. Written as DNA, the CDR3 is TGTGCCAGCAGTTTATTGACTAGCGGGGGCACAGATACGCAGTATTTT. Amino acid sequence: CASSLLTSGGTDTQYF.

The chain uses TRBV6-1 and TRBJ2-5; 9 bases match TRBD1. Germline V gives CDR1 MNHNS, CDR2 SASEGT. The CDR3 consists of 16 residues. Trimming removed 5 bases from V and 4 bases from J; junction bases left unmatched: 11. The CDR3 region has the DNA TGTGCCAGCAGTCAGGTCGACAGGGGGATGAGAGAGACCCAGTACTTC. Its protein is CASSQVDRGMRETQYF.

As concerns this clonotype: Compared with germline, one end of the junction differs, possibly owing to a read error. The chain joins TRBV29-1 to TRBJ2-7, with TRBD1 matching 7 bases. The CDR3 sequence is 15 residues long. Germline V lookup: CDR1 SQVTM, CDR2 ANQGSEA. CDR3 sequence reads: CSAEDPNRGAYEQYF. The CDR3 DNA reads TGCAGCGCTGAAGACCCTAACAGGGGCGCCTACGAGCAGTACTTC.

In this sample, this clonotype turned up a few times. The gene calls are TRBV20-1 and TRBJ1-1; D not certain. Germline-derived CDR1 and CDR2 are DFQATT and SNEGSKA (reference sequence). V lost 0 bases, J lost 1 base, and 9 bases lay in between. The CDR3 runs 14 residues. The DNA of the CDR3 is TGCAGTGCTAGAGACGGCCGCGAGAACACTGAAGCTTTCTTT. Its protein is CSARDGRENTEAFF.

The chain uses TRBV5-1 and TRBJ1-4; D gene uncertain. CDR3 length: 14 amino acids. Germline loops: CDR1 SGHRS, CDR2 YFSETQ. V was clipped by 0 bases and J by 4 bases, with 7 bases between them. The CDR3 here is CASSLEEYNEKLFF. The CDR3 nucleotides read TGCGCCAGCAGCTTGGAAGAATATAATGAAAAACTGTTTTTT.

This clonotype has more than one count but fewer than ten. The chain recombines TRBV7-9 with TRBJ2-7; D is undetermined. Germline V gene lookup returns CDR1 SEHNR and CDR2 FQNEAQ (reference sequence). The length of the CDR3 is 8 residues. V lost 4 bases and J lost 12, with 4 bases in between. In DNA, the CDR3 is TGTGCCAGCAGCTGGCGGTACTTC. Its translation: CASSWRYF.

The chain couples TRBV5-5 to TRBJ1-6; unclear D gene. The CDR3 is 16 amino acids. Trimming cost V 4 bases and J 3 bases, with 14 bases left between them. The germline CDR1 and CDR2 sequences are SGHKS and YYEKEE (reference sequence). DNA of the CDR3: TGTGCCAGCAGCCCCGCGTGGACGTTCTATAATTCACCCCTCCACTTT. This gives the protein CASSPAWTFYNSPLHF.

The CDR3: CASSSPTSGGPETQYF. CDR3 bases: TGTGCCAGCAGTTCCCCAACTAGCGGGGGGCCGGAGACCCAGTACTTC. This chain joins TRBV6-2 or TRBV6-3 and TRBJ2-5, with TRBD2 matching 12 bases. Trimming at V came to 4 bases and at J to 5 bases, leaving 8 bases not matched to a gene. Germline loops: CDR1 MNHEY, CDR2 SVGEGT. The CDR3 totals 16 residues.

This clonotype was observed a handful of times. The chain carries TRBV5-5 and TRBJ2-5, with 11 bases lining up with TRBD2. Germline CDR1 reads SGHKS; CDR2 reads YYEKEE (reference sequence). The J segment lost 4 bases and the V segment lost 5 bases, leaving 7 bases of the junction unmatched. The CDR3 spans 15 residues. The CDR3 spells CASRMGLAGGETQYF. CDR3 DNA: TGTGCCAGCAGGATGGGGCTAGCGGGGGGAGAGACCCAGTACTTC.

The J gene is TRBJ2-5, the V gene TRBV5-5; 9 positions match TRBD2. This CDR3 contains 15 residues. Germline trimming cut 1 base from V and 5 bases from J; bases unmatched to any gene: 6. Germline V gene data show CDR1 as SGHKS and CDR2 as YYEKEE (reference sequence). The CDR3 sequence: CASSLSQAGGETQYF. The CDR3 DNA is TGTGCCAGCAGCTTGTCACAGGCGGGGGGGGAGACCCAGTACTTC.

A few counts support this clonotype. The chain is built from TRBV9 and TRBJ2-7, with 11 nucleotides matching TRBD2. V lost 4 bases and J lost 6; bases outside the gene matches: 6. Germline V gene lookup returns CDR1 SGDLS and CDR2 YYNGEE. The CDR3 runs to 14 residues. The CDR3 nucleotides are TGTGCCAGCAGCCCTCTAGCGGGAGGTCTCGAGCAGTACTTC. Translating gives CASSPLAGGLEQYF.

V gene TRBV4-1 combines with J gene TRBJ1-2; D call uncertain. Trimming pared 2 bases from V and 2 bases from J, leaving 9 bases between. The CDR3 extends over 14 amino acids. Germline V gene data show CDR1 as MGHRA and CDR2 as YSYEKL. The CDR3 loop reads CASSQPAANYGYTF. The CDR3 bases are TGCGCCAGCAGCCAACCGGCAGCAAACTATGGCTACACCTTC.

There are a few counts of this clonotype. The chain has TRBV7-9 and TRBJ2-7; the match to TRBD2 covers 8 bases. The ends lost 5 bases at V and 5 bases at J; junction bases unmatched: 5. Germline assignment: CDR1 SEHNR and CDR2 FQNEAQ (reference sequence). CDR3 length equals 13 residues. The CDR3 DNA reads TGTGCCAGCAGCGGAGCGGGAGCGGACGAGCAGTACTTC. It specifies CASSGAGADEQYF.

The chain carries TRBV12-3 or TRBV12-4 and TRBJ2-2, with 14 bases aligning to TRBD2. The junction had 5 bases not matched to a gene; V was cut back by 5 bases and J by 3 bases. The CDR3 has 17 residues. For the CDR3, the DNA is TGTGCCAGCAGTCCCGGGACTAGCGGGGGCTACACCGGGGAGCTGTTTTTT. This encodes CASSPGTSGGYTGELFF.

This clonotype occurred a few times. CDR3 protein: CASSPWTGLSTEAFF. DNA for the CDR3: TGCGCCAGCAGCCCATGGACAGGGTTGAGCACTGAAGCTTTCTTT. The V call is TRBV5-1, the J call TRBJ1-1; 8 nucleotides match TRBD1. Germline assignment: CDR1 SGHRS and CDR2 YFSETQ. The CDR3 extends over 15 amino acids. V lost 4 bases, J lost 4 bases, and 9 bases stayed unmatched.

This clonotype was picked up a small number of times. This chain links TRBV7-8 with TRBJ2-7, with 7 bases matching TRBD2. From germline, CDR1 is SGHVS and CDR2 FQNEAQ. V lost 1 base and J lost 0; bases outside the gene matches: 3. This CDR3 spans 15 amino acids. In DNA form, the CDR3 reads TGTGCCAGCAGCTTAGGTGCGGGGGACTCCTACGAGCAGTACTTC. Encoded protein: CASSLGAGDSYEQYF. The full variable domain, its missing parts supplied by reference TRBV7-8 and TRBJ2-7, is GAGVSQSPRYKVAKRGQDVALRCDPISGHVSLFWYQQALGQGPEFLTYFQNEAQLDKSGLPSDRFFAERPEGSVSTLKIQRTQQEDSAVYLCASSLGAGDSYEQYFGPGTRLTVT.

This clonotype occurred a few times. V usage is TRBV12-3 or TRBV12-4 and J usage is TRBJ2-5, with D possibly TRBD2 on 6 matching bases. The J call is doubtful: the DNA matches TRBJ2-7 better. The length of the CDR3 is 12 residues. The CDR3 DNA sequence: TGTGCCAGCACCTTGGGAGGCTACGAGCAGTACTTC. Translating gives CASTLGGYEQYF.

CDR3: CASSGPGQLEQYF. Here the CDR3 DNA reads TGCGCCAGCAGTGGGCCGGGACAGCTCGAGCAGTACTTC. The chain couples TRBV10-1 to TRBJ2-7, with 7 bases identical to TRBD1. The CDR3 length is 13 residues. J lost 6 bases, V lost 4 bases, and 6 bases had no gene match. CDR1 WNHNN and CDR2 SYGVQD come from the germline V gene (reference sequence).